Listed below are T cell receptor beta chains from one sample, sequenced in a study of blood T cell repertoires in COVID-19. The table came from immunoSEQ multiplex PCR; TCRdb's copy has only in-frame clones and leaves some out. The table includes 250,000 to 300,000 clones, 91% detected once. Sequencing was carried out using peripheral blood. The receptors here all came from a woman aged 30 to 39 with COVID-19, enrolled during active disease. CDR3s include the opening cysteine and the closing phenylalanine or tryptophan. A D gene is named only where the DNA matches it firmly. Only part of the rows carry a size: once, few, many, or a class if the clone is expanded.

CDR3	DNA	size	V	J	D
CASSAVYNEQFF	TGTGCCAGCAGTGCGGTCTACAATGAGCAGTTCTTC	NA	TRBV27	TRBJ2-1	NA
CSVGGGGTTTYEQYF	TGCAGCGTCGGGGGGGGCGGGACGACCACCTACGAGCAGTACTTC	once	TRBV29-1	TRBJ2-7	TRBD2
CASSLDGGSSYNEQFF	TGTGCCAGCAGCTTAGACGGCGGGAGCTCCTACAATGAGCAGTTCTTC	once	TRBV7-2	TRBJ2-1	TRBD2
CTSSQDHRGRAQETQYF	TGCACCAGCAGCCAAGATCATAGAGGGAGGGCCCAAGAGACCCAGTACTTC	NA	TRBV1	TRBJ2-5	NA
CASSQEGASGNTIYF	TGCGCCAGCAGCCAAGAGGGGGCTTCTGGAAACACCATATATTTT	NA	TRBV4-1	TRBJ1-3	NA
CASSPSRGSISGNTIYF	TGTGCCAGCAGCCCATCGCGGGGAAGCATCTCTGGAAACACCATATATTTT	NA	TRBV7-8	TRBJ1-3	NA
CASRMTGGTGYGYTF	TGTGCCAGCAGAATGACAGGGGGCACGGGCTATGGCTACACCTTC	NA	TRBV27	TRBJ1-2	TRBD1
CASSARRDSNYGYTF	TGTGCCAGCAGCGCCCGGAGGGACTCTAACTATGGCTACACCTTC	NA	TRBV9	TRBJ1-2	NA
CASSQKGLAGGIDTQYF	TGCGCCAGCAGCCAAAAGGGACTAGCGGGAGGGATAGATACGCAGTATTTT	NA	TRBV4-1	TRBJ2-3	TRBD2
CASSIDRLGNTIYF	TGTGCCAGCAGTATAGACAGGCTAGGAAACACCATATATTTT	NA	TRBV6-5	TRBJ1-3	NA
CASSPGGGTEAFF	TGTGCCAGCAGCCCCGGGGGAGGGACTGAAGCTTTCTTT	NA	TRBV7-3	TRBJ1-1	NA
CASSDKLVSGELFF	TGCGCCAGCAGTGACAAACTAGTCTCCGGGGAGCTGTTTTTT	once	TRBV10-1	TRBJ2-2	NA
CSANRGNEQYF	TGCAGTGCTAACAGGGGAAACGAGCAGTACTTC	NA	TRBV20-1	TRBJ2-7	TRBD1
CASSPAGVNTEAFF	TGCGCCAGCAGCCCCGCCGGGGTGAACACTGAAGCTTTCTTT	NA	TRBV5-1	TRBJ1-1	NA
CASSLLDRANYGYTF	TGTGCCAGCAGTCTTTTGGACAGAGCTAACTATGGCTACACCTTC	NA	TRBV6-5	TRBJ1-2	NA
CASSRGENTEAFF	TGTGCCAGCAGTCGGGGGGAGAACACTGAAGCTTTCTTT	NA	TRBV11-3	TRBJ1-1	NA
CASSKKGEYGSPLHF	TGTGCCAGTAGCAAAAAGGGGGAATACGGTTCACCCCTCCACTTT	NA	TRBV19	TRBJ1-6	NA
CASRPSGENTEAFF	TGCGCCAGCAGGCCTTCAGGGGAGAACACTGAAGCTTTCTTT	NA	TRBV10-1	TRBJ1-1	NA
CASSVAGGGSTDTQYF	TGTGCCAGCAGCGTAGCCGGGGGAGGTAGCACAGATACGCAGTATTTT	NA	TRBV9	TRBJ2-3	NA
CASSRLAGGPDTQYF	TGTGCCAGCAGTCGACTAGCGGGAGGGCCAGATACGCAGTATTTT	NA	TRBV27	TRBJ2-3	TRBD2
CSVGGFGEKLFF	TGCAGCGTTGGGGGTTTCGGGGAGAAACTGTTTTTT	NA	TRBV29-1	TRBJ1-4	NA
CASSQDWDRNYGYTF	TGCGCCAGCAGCCAAGACTGGGACAGGAACTATGGCTACACCTTC	NA	TRBV4-1	TRBJ1-2	TRBD1
CASSSRQNPLHF	TGTGCCAGCAGTTCCCGACAGAACCCCCTCCACTTT	NA	TRBV27	TRBJ1-6	NA
CAWSVGVPGTEAFF	TGTGCCTGGAGTGTAGGGGTGCCCGGCACTGAAGCTTTCTTT	NA	TRBV30	TRBJ1-1	NA
CASRAGDPYEQYF	TGTGCCAGTAGAGCGGGAGATCCCTACGAGCAGTACTTC	once	TRBV19	TRBJ2-7	TRBD2
CASSSLTGTEAFF	TGTGCCAGCAGCTCCCTGACCGGGACTGAAGCTTTCTTT	NA	TRBV7-6	TRBJ1-1	NA
CAWSVIGGDGYTF	TGTGCCTGGAGTGTAATAGGGGGCGATGGCTACACCTTC	NA	TRBV30	TRBJ1-2	TRBD1
CASSLDRGVFRQQYF	TGTGCCAGCAGCCTCGACAGGGGGGTTTTCCGACAACAGTACTTC	NA	TRBV7-9	TRBJ2-7	TRBD1
CASSSQDSSNQPQHF	TGTGCCAGTAGTTCCCAAGACAGTAGCAATCAGCCCCAGCATTTT	NA	TRBV19	TRBJ1-5	NA